A single sample is the source of the 27 T cell receptor beta chains below, sequenced in a study of T cells after yellow fever vaccination. Using its own MiXCR run on the 5' RACE reads, TCRdb lists one record per CDR3 protein. The sample lists 150,000 to 200,000 distinct CDR3 sequences, 6.5% to 8.5% seen once, with over 2% in the top ten. This specimen consisted of CD4+ T cells sorted from PBMCs, obtained 5 to 6 days after the first yellow fever vaccination. All receptors derive from a man in his late teens or twenties who received the YFV17D yellow fever vaccine.

This clonotype was counted many times. The V and J genes are TRBV18 and TRBJ1-2; TRBD1 aligns across 10 bases. Unmatched junction bases numbered 4, after V lost 2 bases and J lost 1 base. The CDR3 is 16 amino acids. The germline CDR1 and CDR2 sequences are KGHSH and LQKENI. CDR3 loop: CASSPWTGGDNYGYTF. CDR3 in DNA: TGTGCCAGCTCACCATGGACAGGGGGAGATAACTATGGCTACACCTTC. The full variable domain, its missing parts supplied by reference TRBV18 and TRBJ1-2, is NAGVMQNPRHLVRRRGQEARLRCSPMKGHSHVYWYRQLPEEGLKFMVYLQKENIIDESGMPKERFSAEFPKEGPSILRIQQVVRGDSAAYFCASSPWTGGDNYGYTFGSGTRLTVV.

Many counts were recorded for this clonotype. This chain links TRBV28 with TRBJ2-4, with 9 bases that match TRBD2. The trim removed 7 bases at V and 1 base at J, leaving 5 bases unmatched. The V gene's germline CDR1 is MDHEN and CDR2 SYDVKM. CDR3 size: 15 residues. The CDR3 loop reads CASTTAGGAKNIQYF. CDR3 coding DNA: TGTGCCAGCACCACGGCGGGGGGGGCCAAAAACATTCAGTACTTC.

This clonotype has at least ten counts. The chain links TRBV7-3 to TRBJ2-2; D is perhaps TRBD1 or TRBD2 (5 bases each). The V end lost 3 bases, the J end lost 6 bases, and 8 bases lay between the germline ends. This CDR3 region has 13 residues. CDR1 is SGHTA, CDR2 FQGTGA, per germline. The CDR3 DNA reads as TGTGCCAGCAGCTTCCGGGGACCCGGGGAGCTGTTTTTT. It is translated as CASSFRGPGELFF.

In its sample, this clonotype was seen many times. The chain employs TRBV5-5 and TRBJ2-1; 8 bases match TRBD1. CDR3 size: 15 residues. V dropped 0 bases and J dropped 5; count of bases not matched to a gene: 4. The germline gives CDR1 SGHKS, CDR2 YYEKEE (reference sequence). The CDR3 DNA follows: TGTGCCAGCAGCTTGGGGACAGGGCCCCACAATGAGCAGTTCTTC. It encodes CASSLGTGPHNEQFF.

This clonotype came up a few times. The gene calls are TRBV2 and TRBJ1-5; D not certain. CDR3 length equals 13 residues. Trimming cost V 1 base and J 6 bases, with 7 bases left between them. Germline CDR1 reads SNHLY; CDR2 reads FYNNEI. CDR3 residues: CASSEEVGQPQHF. For the CDR3, the DNA is TGTGCCAGCAGTGAAGAGGTGGGTCAGCCCCAGCATTTT.

This clonotype came up many times. The V gene is TRBV28, the J gene TRBJ1-6; no reliable D call. The CDR3 sequence is 12 residues long. Trimming took 7 bases from V and 9 from J, leaving 10 bases between them. CDR1 and CDR2 (germline): MDHEN, SYDVKM. The CDR3 loop is CASTAEGSPLHF. In nucleotides, the CDR3 is TGTGCCAGCACGGCTGAGGGTTCACCCCTCCACTTT.

Ten or more counts support this clonotype. This chain joins TRBV18 and TRBJ2-5; weak D call: TRBD1 (5 bases). V lost 4 bases, J lost 3 bases, and 6 bases lay in between. Germline V gene sequence: CDR1 KGHSH, CDR2 LQKENI. There are 12 residues in the CDR3. In DNA, the CDR3 is TGTGCCAGCTCACGCAGGGAAGAGACCCAGTACTTC. It translates to CASSRREETQYF.

A note on this clonotype: This may arise from a read error, as a much more abundant clone is one base away. The rearrangement joins TRBV4-1 to TRBJ1-1; perhaps TRBD1 as D (5 bases). The CDR3 is 17 residues long. CDR1 MGHRA and CDR2 YSYEKL come from the germline V gene. Trimming removed 0 bases at V and 0 bases at J, with 14 bases between. CDR3 protein: CASSQDRGVAMNTEAFF. The CDR3 nucleotides are TGCGCCAGCAGCCAAGATCGAGGGGTGGCCATGAACACTGAAGCTTTCTTT.

V usage is TRBV15 and J usage is TRBJ2-5; 8 positions match TRBD1. The germline CDR1 and CDR2 sequences are LNHNV and YYDKDF (reference sequence). Germline trimming cut 5 bases from V and 5 bases from J; bases unmatched to any gene: 10. This CDR3 region has 15 residues. The DNA of the CDR3 is TGTGCCACCAGCCAAAGGACAGGGTCGGGGGAGACCCAGTACTTC. The encoded protein is CATSQRTGSGETQYF.

In this sample, this clonotype turned up a few times. The genes are TRBV15 and TRBJ2-3, with 8 bases identical to TRBD2. Germline CDR1 is LNHNV and CDR2 is YYDKDF (reference sequence). Unmatched junction bases numbered 6, after V lost 6 bases and J lost 7 bases. The CDR3 runs to 13 residues. The DNA for the CDR3 is TGTGCCACCAGGAGTCGGGGGGGCCATACGCAGTATTTT. This translates into CATRSRGGHTQYF.

This clonotype has ten or more counts. This chain uses TRBV5-1 with TRBJ2-5; maybe TRBD2 (5 bases). In germline, CDR1 is SGHRS, CDR2 YFSETQ. The length of the CDR3 is 14 residues. V lost 6 bases and J lost 1, with 13 bases in between. The CDR3 coding sequence is TGCGCCAGCACCCGGGGAACGACCCAAGAGACCCAGTACTTC. Protein product: CASTRGTTQETQYF.

This clonotype was found a few times. The gene calls are TRBV6-5 and TRBJ1-3; D ambiguous. The CDR3 spans 13 residues. The V gene's germline CDR1 is MNHEY and CDR2 SVGAGI. Trimming removed 0 bases from V and 4 bases from J, with 4 bases in between. The CDR3 is CASSYSLGNTIYF. CDR3 nucleotide sequence: TGTGCCAGCAGTTACTCGTTAGGAAACACCATATATTTT.

This clonotype was found many times. The chain combines TRBV20-1 with TRBJ2-3; D not certain. The CDR3 contains 13 residues. The germline gives CDR1 DFQATT, CDR2 SNEGSKA (reference sequence). V was cut by 0 bases and J by 3 bases, with 7 bases left in between. CDR3 DNA sequence: TGCAGTGCTAGAGATCCTTATACAGATACGCAGTATTTT. Amino acids: CSARDPYTDTQYF.

This clonotype was seen repeatedly, ten times or more. V gene TRBV7-2 combines with J gene TRBJ2-1, with D unresolved. Trimming stripped 3 bases from V and 2 bases from J, with 11 bases between. The CDR3 is 15 amino acids. Germline V CDR1 and CDR2: SGHTA, FQGNSA. The chain's CDR3 is CASSFDPAPYNEQFF. The CDR3 region has the DNA TGTGCCAGCAGCTTTGACCCGGCGCCCTACAATGAGCAGTTCTTC.

The chain couples TRBV18 to TRBJ2-3; 10 bases agree with TRBD2. The germline CDR1 and CDR2 sequences are KGHSH and LQKENI. The V segment lost 3 bases and the J segment 6 bases; nucleotides outside the gene matches: 6. CDR3 length: 15 amino acids. As DNA, the CDR3 is TGTGCCAGCTCACCCACACTAGCGGGGATGGATACGCAGTATTTT. Translation gives CASSPTLAGMDTQYF.

This clonotype has at least ten counts. The chain carries TRBV6-5 and TRBJ2-7, with TRBD1 as a possible D gene (6 bases). The CDR3 is 15 residues long. V lost 3 bases to trimming and J lost 3 bases, with 15 bases between them. Germline V lookup: CDR1 MNHEY, CDR2 SVGAGI. CDR3 sequence reads: CASSYSPTGDYEQYF. The CDR3 region has the DNA TGTGCCAGCAGTTATTCGCCGACAGGAGACTACGAGCAGTACTTC.

V usage is TRBV7-2 and J usage is TRBJ2-5; no clear D gene. Between the trimmed V and J ends, which lost 4 bases and 1 base, there was a span of 10 bases. Germline V gene data show CDR1 as SGHTA and CDR2 as FQGNSA. CDR3 length: 14 amino acids. The CDR3 region is CASSSSQVQETQYF. CDR3 DNA: TGTGCCAGCAGCTCCTCCCAAGTCCAAGAGACCCAGTACTTC.

This clonotype occurred many times. The V call is TRBV5-8, the J call TRBJ2-3; D may be TRBD1 (6 bases). Between the trimmed V and J ends, which lost 4 bases and 1 base, there was a span of 10 bases. Germline CDR1 SGHTS, CDR2 YDEGEE. This CDR3 spans 14 amino acids. The CDR3 sequence: CASSTGTRTDTQYF. CDR3 sequence (DNA): TGTGCCAGCAGCACCGGGACACGCACAGATACGCAGTATTTT. The variable domain in full, completed from reference TRBV5-8 and TRBJ2-3, reads EAGVTQSPTHLIKTRGQQATLRCSPISGHTSVYWYQQALGLGLQFLLWYDEGEERNRGNFPPRFSGRQFPNYSSELNVNALELEDSALYLCASSTGTRTDTQYFGPGTRLTVL.

In its sample, this clonotype was seen many times. This chain connects TRBV4-1 to TRBJ1-2; 7 bases map to TRBD1. The V segment lost 3 bases and the J segment 4 bases; nucleotides outside the gene matches: 11. CDR1 is MGHRA and CDR2 is YSYEKL in the germline V gene. The CDR3 loop spans 16 amino acids. The CDR3 DNA is TGCGCCAGCAGCCACCCCGGTGAAGGGGGCATCTATGGCTACACCTTC. Amino acids: CASSHPGEGGIYGYTF.

This clonotype has ten or more counts. The chain is built from TRBV6-5 and TRBJ2-3, with 9 bases aligning to TRBD2. Germline CDR1 is MNHEY and CDR2 is SVGAGI. V lost 2 bases and J lost 4; bases outside the gene matches: 7. The CDR3 runs 16 residues. The CDR3 loop is CASSYQASGASDTQYF. As DNA, the CDR3 is TGTGCCAGCAGTTACCAAGCTAGCGGGGCTTCAGATACGCAGTATTTT.

The table lists this clonotype with many counts. The CDR3 DNA sequence: TGCAGTGCTAGGGCAGACAGGGGACGGCGGGAGCTGTTTTTT. This codes for CSARADRGRRELFF. This chain joins TRBV20-1 and TRBJ2-2; TRBD1 matches 8 bases. The CDR3 spans 14 residues. Germline trimming cut 3 bases from V and 9 bases from J; bases unmatched to any gene: 9. From germline, CDR1 is DFQATT and CDR2 SNEGSKA (reference sequence).

The rearrangement joins TRBV5-1 to TRBJ1-4; D may be TRBD1 (6 bases). The CDR3 length is 21 residues. In germline, CDR1 is SGHRS, CDR2 YFSETQ. The V end lost 4 bases, the J end lost 0 bases, and 28 bases lay between the germline ends. CDR3 sequence (DNA): TGCGCCAGCAGCCCCGGGCGGAGGGGGGCCCTAGCCAACGCAACTAATGAAAAACTGTTTTTT. Translating it yields CASSPGRRGALANATNEKLFF.

This clonotype was seen at least ten times. The chain joins TRBV20-1 to TRBJ2-3; 9 bases are a match to TRBD2. Germline assignment: CDR1 DFQATT and CDR2 SNEGSKA (reference sequence). The CDR3 contains 15 residues. The trim removed 3 bases at V and 1 base at J, leaving 5 bases unmatched. The chain's CDR3 is CSASGLAGRTDTQYF. The CDR3 bases are TGCAGTGCTAGCGGGCTAGCGGGACGCACAGATACGCAGTATTTT.

This clonotype was observed many times. The chain links TRBV7-6 to TRBJ2-7; D perhaps matches TRBD1 (5 bases). The germline V gene encodes CDR1 SGHVS and CDR2 FNYEAQ. The CDR3 is made up of 13 amino acids. The V gene lost 5 bases and the J gene lost 4 bases, with 12 bases spanning the gap. The CDR3 DNA is TGTGCCAGCAGCCCTCGGACAAAATACGAGCAGTACTTC. Translated, it gives CASSPRTKYEQYF.

This clonotype has a single count. Just one base apart from a much larger clone, this may be a read error. The gene calls are TRBV12-3 or TRBV12-4 and TRBJ2-5; TRBD1 or TRBD2 may be the D gene (6 bases each). The V gene lost 3 bases and the J gene lost 5 bases, with 13 bases spanning the gap. The CDR3 spans 14 residues. CDR3 protein: CASSFRNGGETQYF. The DNA for the CDR3 is TGTGCCAGCAGTTTTCGGAACGGGGGCGAGACCCAGTACTTC.

This clonotype was seen many times. The gene calls are TRBV7-2 and TRBJ1-1; D is possibly TRBD1 (6 bases). This CDR3 has 15 residues. V was clipped by 6 bases and J by 2 bases, with 16 bases between them. The germline gives CDR1 SGHTA, CDR2 FQGNSA. CDR3 sequence reads: CASRGGRIINTEAFF. CDR3 in DNA: TGTGCCAGCAGAGGGGGACGGATTATTAACACTGAAGCTTTCTTT. The whole variable domain, filled in from reference TRBV7-2 and TRBJ1-1, reads GAGVSQSPSNKVTEKGKDVELRCDPISGHTALYWYRQSLGQGLEFLIYFQGNSAPDKSGLPSDRFSAERTGGSVSTLTIQRTQQEDSAVYLCASRGGRIINTEAFFGQGTRLTVV.

This clonotype was observed at least ten times. V is TRBV9 and J is TRBJ2-5; D call uncertain. The CDR3 extends over 14 amino acids. Germline assignment: CDR1 SGDLS and CDR2 YYNGEE. Trimming took off 0 bases at V and 5 bases at J, with 11 bases between the two ends. CDR3 DNA sequence: TGTGCCAGCAGCGTAGGGCCGCCCGGGGAGACCCAGTACTTC. Residues: CASSVGPPGETQYF.